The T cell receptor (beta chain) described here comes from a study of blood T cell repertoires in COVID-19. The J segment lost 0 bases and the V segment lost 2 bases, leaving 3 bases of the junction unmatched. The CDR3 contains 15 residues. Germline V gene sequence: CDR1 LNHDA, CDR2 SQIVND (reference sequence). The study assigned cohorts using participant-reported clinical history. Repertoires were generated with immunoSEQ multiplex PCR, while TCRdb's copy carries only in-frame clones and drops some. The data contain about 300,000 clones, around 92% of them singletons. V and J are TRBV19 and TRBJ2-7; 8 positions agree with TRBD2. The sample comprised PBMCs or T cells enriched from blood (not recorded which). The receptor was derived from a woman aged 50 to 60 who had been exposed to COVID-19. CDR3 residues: CASSISGGISYEQYF. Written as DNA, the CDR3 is TGTGCCAGTAGTATATCGGGGGGGATCTCCTACGAGCAGTACTTC.